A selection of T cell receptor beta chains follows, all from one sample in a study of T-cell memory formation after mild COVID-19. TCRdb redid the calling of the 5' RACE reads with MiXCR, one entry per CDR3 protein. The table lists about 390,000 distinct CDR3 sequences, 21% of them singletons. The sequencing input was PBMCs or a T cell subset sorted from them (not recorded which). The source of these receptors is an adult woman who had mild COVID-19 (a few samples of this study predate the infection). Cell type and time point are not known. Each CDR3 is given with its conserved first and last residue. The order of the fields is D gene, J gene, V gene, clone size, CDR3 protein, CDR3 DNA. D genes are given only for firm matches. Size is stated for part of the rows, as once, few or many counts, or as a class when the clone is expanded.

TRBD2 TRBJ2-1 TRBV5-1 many CASSHTGLAGVYNEQFF TGCGCCAGCAGCCATACGGGACTAGCGGGGGTCTACAATGAGCAGTTCTTC
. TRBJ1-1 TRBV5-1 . CASSSGSPEAFF TGCGCCAGCAGCTCAGGATCCCCTGAAGCTTTCTTT
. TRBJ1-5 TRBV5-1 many CASSTRPNQPQHF TGCGCCAGCAGCACCCGTCCCAATCAGCCCCAGCATTTT
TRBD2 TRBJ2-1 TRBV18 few CASSTPPLLAGVNEQFF TGTGCCAGCTCCACCCCCCCCTTACTAGCGGGGGTCAATGAGCAGTTCTTC
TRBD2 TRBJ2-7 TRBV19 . CATSGVEREAYEQYF TGTGCCACCAGCGGGGTCGAGCGGGAAGCCTACGAGCAGTACTTC
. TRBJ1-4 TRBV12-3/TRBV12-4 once CASSLLKGIRAANEKLFF TGTGCCAGCAGTTTACTTAAGGGAATCCGTGCAGCTAATGAAAAACTGTTTTTT
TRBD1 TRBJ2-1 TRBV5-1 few CASSSGGGEQFF TGCGCCAGCAGCTCAGGGGGCGGTGAGCAGTTCTTC
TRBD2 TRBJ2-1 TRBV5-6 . CASSGGNPGLGYNEQFF TGTGCCAGCAGCGGAGGAAACCCGGGACTAGGCTACAATGAGCAGTTCTTC
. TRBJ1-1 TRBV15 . CATSRESGGLGTEAFF TGTGCCACCAGCAGGGAATCGGGGGGTTTGGGCACTGAAGCTTTCTTT
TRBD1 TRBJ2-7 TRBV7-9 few CASSTTGGPTYEQYF TGTGCCAGCAGCACCACAGGGGGCCCTACCTACGAGCAGTACTTC
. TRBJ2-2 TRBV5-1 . CASSLIENTGELFF TGCGCCAGCAGCTTGATAGAAAACACCGGGGAGCTGTTTTTT
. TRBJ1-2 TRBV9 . CASSVGVEGYTF TGTGCCAGCAGCGTTGGAGTTGAAGGCTACACCTTC
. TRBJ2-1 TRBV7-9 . CASTLPDRNEQFF TGTGCCAGCACGCTTCCAGATAGGAATGAGCAGTTCTTC
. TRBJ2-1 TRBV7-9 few CASRSVRYEQFF TGTGCCAGCAGATCGGTCCGATATGAGCAGTTCTTC
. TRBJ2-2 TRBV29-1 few CSVVSSSGNTGELFF TGCAGCGTTGTATCGTCCAGCGGGAACACCGGGGAGCTGTTTTTT
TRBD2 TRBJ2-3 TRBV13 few CASSYRTSVADTQYF TGTGCCAGCAGTTATAGGACTAGCGTCGCAGATACGCAGTATTTT
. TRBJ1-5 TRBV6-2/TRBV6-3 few CASSYGDGRLFSNQPQHF TGTGCCAGCAGTTATGGGGACGGAAGGTTGTTTAGCAATCAGCCCCAGCATTTT
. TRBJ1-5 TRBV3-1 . CASSQTGIGQPQHF TGTGCCAGCAGCCAAACAGGGATCGGTCAGCCCCAGCATTTT
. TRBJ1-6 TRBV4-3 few CASSPKIERSIYNSPLHF TGCGCCAGCAGCCCCAAGATAGAGCGCAGCATCTATAATTCACCCCTCCACTTT
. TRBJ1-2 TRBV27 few CASSSRVLNYGYTF TGTGCCAGCAGTTCTCGGGTTCTTAACTATGGCTACACCTTC
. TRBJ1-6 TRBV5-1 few CASGGNSPLHF TGCGCCAGCGGTGGTAATTCACCCCTCCACTTT
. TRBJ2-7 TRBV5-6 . CASSSGTDEQYF TGTGCCAGCAGCTCCGGGACTGACGAGCAGTACTTC
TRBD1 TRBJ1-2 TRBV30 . CARAAGQQDGYTF TGTGCCCGCGCTGCGGGACAGCAGGATGGCTACACCTTC
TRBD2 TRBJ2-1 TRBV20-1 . CSASSGGAVNEQFF TGCAGTGCTAGCTCCGGGGGGGCGGTCAATGAGCAGTTCTTC
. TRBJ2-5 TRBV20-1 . CSARGGRLVGQETQYF TGCAGTGCTAGAGGGGGCAGACTTGTCGGTCAAGAGACCCAGTACTTC
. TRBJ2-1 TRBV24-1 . CATRGDTVYSYNEKFF TGTGCCACCAGGGGGGATACTGTCTACTCCTACAATGAGAAGTTCTTC
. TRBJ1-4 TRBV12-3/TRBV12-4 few CASSQWGDPNEKLFF TGTGCCAGCAGCCAGTGGGGGGACCCGAATGAAAAACTGTTTTTT
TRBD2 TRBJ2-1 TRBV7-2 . CASSLRGGLVGYEQFF TGTGCCAGCAGCTTAAGGGGGGGACTAGTCGGCTATGAGCAGTTCTTC
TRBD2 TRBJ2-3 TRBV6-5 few CASSYSASGREYTDTQYF TGTGCCAGCAGTTACTCGGCTAGCGGGAGGGAATACACAGATACGCAGTATTTT
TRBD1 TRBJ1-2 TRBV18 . CASSPNTGDYGYTF TGTGCCAGCTCACCCAACACAGGGGACTATGGCTACACCTTC
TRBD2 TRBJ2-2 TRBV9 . CASSVGLAGRTGELFF TGTGCCAGCAGCGTAGGACTAGCGGGTAGAACCGGGGAGCTGTTTTTT
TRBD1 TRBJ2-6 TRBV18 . CASSPPRQGALGGANVLTF TGTGCCAGCTCACCCCCTCGACAGGGGGCATTAGGTGGGGCCAACGTCCTGACTTTC
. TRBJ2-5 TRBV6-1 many CASSSRQTRNRETQYF TGTGCCAGCAGTTCAAGACAGACGCGGAATCGAGAGACCCAGTACTTC
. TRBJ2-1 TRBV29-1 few CSPTARSSYNEQFF TGCAGCCCGACGGCACGAAGCTCCTACAATGAGCAGTTCTTC
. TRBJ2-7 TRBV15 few CATSRVAGKIEQYF TGTGCCACCAGCAGAGTTGCAGGGAAGATCGAGCAGTACTTC
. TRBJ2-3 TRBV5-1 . CASSLDEMGAADTQYF TGCGCCAGCAGCTTGGATGAGATGGGAGCGGCAGATACGCAGTATTTT
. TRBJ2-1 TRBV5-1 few CASSLPTSNEQFF TGCGCCAGCAGCTTGCCAACTTCCAATGAGCAGTTCTTC
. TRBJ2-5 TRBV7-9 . CASSWEQETQYF TGTGCCAGCAGCTGGGAGCAAGAGACCCAGTACTTC
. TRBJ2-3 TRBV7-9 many CASSQGEGARTDTQYF TGTGCCAGCAGCCAAGGGGAGGGGGCGCGGACAGATACGCAGTATTTT
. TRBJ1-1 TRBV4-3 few CASSQLGNRGTEAFF TGCGCCAGCAGCCAGCTCGGAAATCGGGGCACTGAAGCTTTCTTT
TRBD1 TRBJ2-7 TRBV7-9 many CASNSEGRGLYEQYF TGTGCCAGCAACTCTGAGGGCAGGGGGCTTTACGAGCAGTACTTC
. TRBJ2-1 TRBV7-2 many CASSFRETSEQFF TGTGCCAGCAGCTTTCGGGAGACTAGTGAGCAGTTCTTC
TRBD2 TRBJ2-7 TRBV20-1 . CSARSAGGTSPTGREQYF TGCAGTGCTAGGAGTGCGGGCGGGACTAGCCCCACGGGGCGGGAGCAGTACTTC
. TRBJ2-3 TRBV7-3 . CASSVLGGATDTQYF TGTGCCAGCAGCGTATTGGGCGGGGCCACAGATACGCAGTATTTT
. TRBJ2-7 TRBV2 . CASSAGDLPYEQYF TGTGCCAGCAGTGCGGGGGACCTTCCCTACGAGCAGTACTTC
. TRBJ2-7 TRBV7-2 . CASSFPGDRRVEQYF TGTGCCAGCAGCTTCCCGGGGGACCGCCGGGTCGAGCAGTACTTC
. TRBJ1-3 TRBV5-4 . CASSTDSYSGNTIYF TGTGCCAGCAGCACCGACAGTTACTCTGGAAACACCATATATTTT
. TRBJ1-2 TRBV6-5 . CASSLTGAYGYTF TGTGCCAGCAGTCTTACAGGTGCTTATGGCTACACATTC
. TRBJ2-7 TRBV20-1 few CSARSETSYEQYF TGCAGTGCTAGATCGGAGACATCCTACGAGCAGTACTTC
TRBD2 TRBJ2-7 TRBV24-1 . CATSDSGSPYEQYF TGTGCCACCAGTGACAGCGGGAGTCCCTACGAGCAGTACTTC
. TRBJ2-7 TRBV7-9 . CASSLDSGSTAGREQYF TGTGCCAGCAGCTTAGATTCCGGTTCGACGGCTGGGCGCGAGCAGTACTTC
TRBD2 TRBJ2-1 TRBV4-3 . CASSPGLAESSFNEQFF TGCGCCAGCAGCCCTGGACTAGCGGAAAGCTCCTTCAATGAGCAGTTCTTC
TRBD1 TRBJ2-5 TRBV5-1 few CASSPGQAVETQYF TGCGCCAGCAGCCCGGGACAGGCGGTGGAGACCCAGTACTTC
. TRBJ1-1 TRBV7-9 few CASSWPPTEAFF TGTGCCAGCAGCTGGCCGCCCACTGAAGCTTTCTTT
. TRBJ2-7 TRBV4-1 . CASSQRDSGYEQYF TGCGCCAGCAGCCAGCGGGACAGCGGCTACGAGCAGTACTTC
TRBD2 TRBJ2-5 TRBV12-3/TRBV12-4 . CASRKAGTSEETQYF TGTGCCAGCAGGAAAGCCGGGACTAGTGAAGAGACCCAGTACTTC
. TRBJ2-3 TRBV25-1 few CASSEVGNTDTQYF TGTGCCAGCAGTGAGGTGGGGAACACAGATACGCAGTATTTT
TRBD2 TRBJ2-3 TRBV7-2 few CASSITSGVTDTQYF TGTGCCAGCAGCATAACTAGCGGGGTCACAGATACGCAGTATTTT
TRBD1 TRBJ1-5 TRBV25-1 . CASRGPGGQPQHF TGTGCCAGCCGGGGACCAGGGGGTCAGCCCCAGCATTTT